The 14 T cell receptor beta chains presented below share a single source sample, sequenced in a study of Graves' ophthalmopathy and Graves' hyperthyroidism. Amplification from RNA transcripts yielded the TCR beta CDR3 regions. HTBI primers were used in a first-round RT-PCR, which preceded a second-round multiplex PCR. Using its own MiXCR run on the multiplex PCR reads, TCRdb lists one record per CDR3 protein. The table shows about 480,000 distinct CDR3 sequences, with under 15% occurring only once. Material: blood. All receptors come from a woman between 25 and 40 years old with Graves' ophthalmopathy.

This clonotype was recorded many times. The chain employs TRBV6-1 and TRBJ2-5; 10 nucleotides agree with TRBD2. The J segment lost 5 bases and the V segment lost 3 bases, leaving 9 bases of the junction unmatched. The CDR3 is 16 amino acids. The germline CDR1 and CDR2 sequences are MNHNS and SASEGT. CDR3 bases: TGTGCCAGCAGTGAGTTGACTAGCGGGCGAGGGGAGACCCAGTACTTC. Residues: CASSELTSGRGETQYF.

A few counts support this clonotype. A junction boundary mismatches the germline segment, possibly from a read error. The V and J genes are TRBV7-2 and TRBJ2-5; 7 bases match TRBD2. Looked up from germline, CDR1 is SGHTA and CDR2 is FQGNSA. The CDR3 is made up of 15 amino acids. The CDR3 region is CASSFASGGRETKYF. The CDR3 DNA reads as TGTGCCAGCAGCTTTGCAAGCGGCGGGAGAGAGACCAAGTACTTC.

This clonotype was seen more than once but under ten times. The chain combines TRBV10-3 with TRBJ2-5; D may match TRBD1 or TRBD2 (5 bases each). CDR1 and CDR2 (germline): ENHRY, SYGVKD. The CDR3 is made up of 15 amino acids. V lost 3 bases and J 0 bases, leaving 11 bases between the germline ends. CDR3 coding DNA: TGTGCCATCAGTGACCCCGGGACCGACCAAGAGACCCAGTACTTC. Residues: CAISDPGTDQETQYF.

This rearrangement joins TRBV28 to TRBJ2-7, with D tentatively TRBD2 (5 bases). This CDR3 is built from 16 residues. Germline CDR1 reads MDHEN; CDR2 reads SYDVKM. V was clipped by 3 bases and J by 0 bases, with 15 bases between them. This chain's CDR3 is CASSFPRTGSSYEQYF. CDR3 nucleotides: TGTGCCAGCAGTTTCCCCCGGACGGGGAGCTCCTACGAGCAGTACTTC.

The table lists this clonotype with many counts. The genes are TRBV6-5 and TRBJ1-1; TRBD1 aligns across 9 bases. This CDR3 is 13 amino acids long. Germline CDR1 and CDR2: MNHEY and SVGAGI. V lost 5 bases, J lost 7 bases, and 5 bases stayed unmatched. The CDR3 reads CASSPPGQGEAFF. The CDR3 region has the DNA TGTGCCAGCAGTCCCCCGGGACAGGGTGAAGCTTTCTTT.

This clonotype was counted between two and nine times. The CDR3 region has the DNA TGTGCCATCAGGACGGGGTACGAGGACGAGCAGTACTTC. Amino acid sequence: CAIRTGYEDEQYF. The J gene is TRBJ2-7, the V gene TRBV10-3, with D possibly matching TRBD2 (5 bases). CDR1 and CDR2 from the germline V gene are ENHRY and SYGVKD. V gave up 6 bases and J gave up 5 bases, with 14 bases separating them. The CDR3 covers 13 residues.

The sample holds a few counts of this clonotype. V is TRBV4-1 and J is TRBJ2-2; D ambiguous. The V gene lost 0 bases and the J gene lost 5 bases, with 7 bases spanning the gap. CDR1 is MGHRA and CDR2 is YSYEKL in the germline V gene. The CDR3 is made up of 14 amino acids. This CDR3 reads CASSQDRATGELFF. For the CDR3, the DNA is TGCGCCAGCAGCCAAGATCGGGCGACCGGGGAGCTGTTTTTT.

This clonotype has a count of ten or more. The genes are TRBV7-2 and TRBJ2-7; D unresolved. V was pared by 4 bases and J by 3 bases, with 7 bases between. The CDR3 has 12 residues. The germline gives CDR1 SGHTA, CDR2 FQGNSA. The CDR3 reads CASSSTNYEQYF. CDR3 nucleotides: TGTGCCAGCAGCTCCACGAACTACGAGCAGTACTTC.

There are many counts of this clonotype. CDR3 DNA: TGTGCCAGCGCGAAGGCAAAACAGAAGGGCTACACCTTC. Amino acids: CASAKAKQKGYTF. V and J are TRBV6-1 and TRBJ1-2; no clear D gene. The germline V and J ends were trimmed by 8 bases and 8 bases, with 18 bases remaining between them. The CDR3 consists of 13 residues. Germline values: CDR1 MNHNS, CDR2 SASEGT.

In this sample, this clonotype turned up a few times. The chain joins TRBV4-2 to TRBJ1-2; maybe TRBD1 (5 bases). Germline CDR1 reads LGHNA; CDR2 reads YNFKEQ. The CDR3 runs 17 residues. V lost 0 bases and J 4 bases, leaving 18 bases between the germline ends. CDR3 loop: CASSQDSLRGITYGYTF. Here the CDR3 DNA reads TGTGCCAGCAGCCAAGATAGCTTAAGGGGCATTACCTATGGCTACACCTTC.

This clonotype was seen at least ten times. The V and J genes are TRBV2 and TRBJ1-2; D is possibly TRBD1 (6 bases). The CDR3 totals 16 residues. Trimming removed 0 bases from V and 6 bases from J, with 17 bases in between. CDR1 is SNHLY and CDR2 is FYNNEI in the germline V gene. The CDR3 DNA reads TGTGCCAGCAGTGAAGCCTCACCGGGGGCAGGAGATGGCTACACCTTC. Translated: CASSEASPGAGDGYTF. The whole variable domain, remainder taken from reference TRBV2 and TRBJ1-2, is EPEVTQTPSHQVTQMGQEVILRCVPISNHLYFYWYRQILGQKVEFLVSFYNNEISEKSEIFDDQFSVERPDGSNFTLKIRSTKLEDSAMYFCASSEASPGAGDGYTFGSGTRLTVV.

Notes on this clonotype: The junction departs from germline at one end; a sequencing error may be responsible. The V and J genes are TRBV5-1 and TRBJ2-7; D unclear. The CDR3 is 14 residues long. The germline gives CDR1 SGHRS, CDR2 YFSETQ. The CDR3 reads CASSWTVQHYDQYF. CDR3 nucleotides: TGCGCCAGCAGCTGGACGGTACAGCACTACGATCAGTACTTC.

The table lists this clonotype with many counts. The chain carries TRBV18 and TRBJ2-7; D gene ambiguous. Germline V gives CDR1 KGHSH, CDR2 LQKENI. The CDR3 totals 12 residues. Trimming pared 2 bases from V and 4 bases from J, leaving 6 bases between. CDR3 sequence (DNA): TGTGCCAGCTCACCAAAGGGTTACGAGCAGTACTTC. Residues: CASSPKGYEQYF.

This clonotype was seen a few times. The genes are TRBV6-5 and TRBJ2-4; 11 bases are a match to TRBD2. This CDR3 has 16 amino acids. J gave up 15 bases and V 4 bases, and 17 bases lay outside the gene matches. Germline CDR1 MNHEY, CDR2 SVGAGI. The CDR3 protein is CASSSYSGRAGGLWYF. CDR3 coding DNA: TGTGCCAGCAGTTCCTATAGCGGGAGGGCCGGGGGATTATGGTACTTC.